This passage covers 23 T cell receptor beta chains from one sample sequenced in a study of blood T cells in healthy people across ages. The use of a sample-barcoded 5' primer and a J-beta primer mix characterized a second PCR of roughly 6 to 11 cycles. TCRdb ran MiXCR on the 5' RACE reads and lists one entry per CDR3 protein. The sample carries under 1,000,000 distinct CDR3 sequences, about half recorded once. The sequencing sample was made of blood. The receptors shown here come from an elderly man in good health.

This clonotype appeared a few times. The chain is built from TRBV5-1 and TRBJ2-3; no clear D. V was shortened by 4 bases and J by 2 bases, with 8 bases between the two germline ends. Germline V gene data show CDR1 as SGHRS and CDR2 as YFSETQ. The length of the CDR3 is 13 residues. CDR3 residues: CASSVPHTDTQYF. The CDR3 DNA reads TGCGCCAGCAGCGTACCACACACAGATACGCAGTATTTT.

V gene TRBV6-5 combines with J gene TRBJ2-1, with a weak D call TRBD2 (6 bases). The CDR3 is 17 residues long. CDR1 is MNHEY and CDR2 is SVGAGI in the germline V gene. Deletions cut 3 bases from V and 1 base from J, with 16 bases between. The CDR3 DNA reads as TGTGCCAGCAGTTATTCCTCCAGCGGGCGTTCCTACAATGAGCAGTTCTTC. As protein: CASSYSSSGRSYNEQFF.

The chain links TRBV7-2 to TRBJ2-2; D is possibly TRBD1 (5 bases). Trimming stripped 5 bases from V and 1 base from J, with 14 bases between. The CDR3 totals 16 residues. The germline CDR1 and CDR2 sequences are SGHTA and FQGNSA. Written as DNA, the CDR3 is TGTGCCAGCAGCCCGCAGGACACGCAGAACACCGGGGAGCTGTTTTTT. Amino acids: CASSPQDTQNTGELFF.

This chain connects TRBV29-1 to TRBJ2-2; D is unresolved. The V gene's germline CDR1 is SQVTM and CDR2 ANQGSEA. The germline V and J ends were trimmed by 5 bases and 4 bases, with 5 bases remaining between them. The CDR3 totals 11 residues. CDR3 in amino acids: CSVRTTGELFF. The CDR3 bases are TGCAGCGTTAGGACCACCGGGGAGCTGTTTTTT.

V usage is TRBV20-1 and J usage is TRBJ2-5; 8 bases map to TRBD2. Losses at the gene ends were 6 bases for V and 0 bases for J; bases not matched to a gene: 3. The CDR3 runs to 13 residues. Per the germline V gene, CDR1 is DFQATT and CDR2 is SNEGSKA (reference sequence). The CDR3 loop is CSAAGGDQETQYF. In DNA, the CDR3 is TGCAGTGCGGCGGGGGGAGACCAAGAGACCCAGTACTTC.

This clonotype appeared many times. The chain has TRBV3-1 and TRBJ2-1, with 10 bases fitting TRBD2. From germline, CDR1 is LGHDT and CDR2 YNNKEL (reference sequence). The CDR3 is made up of 16 amino acids. V shed 0 bases and J 7 bases; nucleotides not matched to a gene: 6. The CDR3 loop is CASSQDRLAGENEQFF. For the CDR3, the DNA is TGTGCCAGCAGCCAAGATCGCCTAGCGGGAGAGAATGAGCAGTTCTTC.

Remarks on this clonotype: A much larger clone sits a single nucleotide away, making a read error possible. The chain is built from TRBV15 and TRBJ2-3; D possibly matches TRBD1 or TRBD2 (5 bases each). V was clipped by 0 bases and J by 1 base, with 14 bases between them. The CDR3 extends over 17 amino acids. CDR1 and CDR2 (germline): LNHNV, YYDKDF (reference sequence). The CDR3 loop is CATSRDKGRGGTDTQYF. In DNA, the CDR3 is TGTGCCACCAGCAGAGATAAGGGACGAGGGGGCACAGATACGCAGTATTTT.

The chain carries TRBV10-3 and TRBJ1-4; TRBD1 agrees at 9 bases. Germline V gene lookup returns CDR1 ENHRY and CDR2 SYGVKD. This CDR3 region has 16 residues. V dropped 0 bases and J dropped 5; count of bases not matched to a gene: 4. CDR3 in amino acids: CAISESAGTGNEKLFF. CDR3 nucleotides: TGTGCCATCAGTGAGTCGGCCGGGACAGGGAATGAAAAACTGTTTTTT.

With regard to this clonotype: This may be a read error: a much more frequent sequence differs by one nucleotide. The rearrangement uses TRBV11-3 and TRBJ1-4, with D uncertain. The CDR3 has 12 residues. Between the trimmed V and J ends, which lost 7 bases and 10 bases, there was a span of 13 bases. The germline V gene encodes CDR1 SGHNT and CDR2 YENEEA. This chain's CDR3 is CASIPQRGKLFF. The CDR3 DNA follows: TGTGCCAGCATCCCCCAGAGAGGAAAACTGTTTTTT.

V and J are TRBV3-1 and TRBJ1-1, with D tentatively TRBD1 (6 bases). CDR1 and CDR2 from the germline V gene are LGHDT and YNNKEL (reference sequence). The V end was cut by 2 bases, the J end by 1 base, with 8 bases between. This CDR3 has 14 residues. For the CDR3, the DNA is TGTGCCAGCAGCCAACTCAGGGGGAACACTGAAGCTTTCTTT. It codes for CASSQLRGNTEAFF. The full variable domain, rest sourced from reference TRBV3-1 and TRBJ1-1, is DTAVSQTPKYLVTQMGNDKSIKCEQNLGHDTMYWYKQDSKKFLKIMFSYNNKELIINETVPNRFSPKSPDKAHLNLHINSLELGDSAVYFCASSQLRGNTEAFFGQGTRLTVV.

This clonotype was recorded a few times. The chain combines TRBV10-3 with TRBJ1-3; D is perhaps TRBD1 (5 bases). The CDR3 is made up of 16 amino acids. The germline V gene has CDR1 ENHRY and CDR2 SYGVKD. The V gene lost 10 bases and the J gene lost 2 bases, with 21 bases spanning the gap. The CDR3 protein is CANSGGFPAAGNTIYF. As DNA, the CDR3 is TGTGCCAACAGCGGGGGATTCCCTGCTGCTGGAAACACCATATATTTT.

The CDR3 region has the DNA TGCAGTGCTAGTTTCAGGGCAGATACGCAGTATTTT. Amino acids: CSASFRADTQYF. The chain uses TRBV20-1 and TRBJ2-3; the D gene is possibly TRBD1 (5 bases). The CDR3 contains 12 residues. From germline, CDR1 is DFQATT and CDR2 SNEGSKA (reference sequence). The V end was cut by 3 bases, the J end by 4 bases, with 8 bases between.

This clonotype is a singleton in its sample. This rearrangement joins TRBV7-2 to TRBJ1-4, with D possibly TRBD1 on 6 matching bases. This CDR3 is 14 amino acids long. The V end was cut by 5 bases, the J end by 4 bases, with 11 bases between. Germline lookup yields CDR1 SGHTA and CDR2 FQGNSA. The chain's CDR3 is CASSPQGFNEKLFF. Here the CDR3 DNA reads TGTGCCAGCAGCCCCCAGGGGTTTAATGAAAAACTGTTTTTT.

This clonotype was counted a few times. The chain employs TRBV7-3 and TRBJ2-6, with D uncertain. The V gene lost 7 bases and the J gene lost 0 bases, with 13 bases spanning the gap. The germline V gene has CDR1 SGHTA and CDR2 FQGTGA. The CDR3 spans 16 residues. The CDR3 DNA follows: TGTGCCAGCACCACAGCCCTGAGCTCTGGGGCCAACGTCCTGACTTTC. Protein sequence: CASTTALSSGANVLTF.

A few counts support this clonotype. The genes are TRBV29-1 and TRBJ1-1; D not resolved. Trimming removed 1 base at V and 1 base at J, with 7 bases between. The CDR3 runs to 13 residues. Germline CDR1 and CDR2: SQVTM and ANQGSEA. This CDR3 reads CSVEVGWNTEAFF. The CDR3 nucleotides read TGCAGCGTTGAAGTGGGGTGGAACACTGAAGCTTTCTTT.

V gene TRBV9 combines with J gene TRBJ2-5; 14 bases match TRBD2. Germline V gene data show CDR1 as SGDLS and CDR2 as YYNGEE. The CDR3 sequence is 16 residues long. V was pared by 3 bases and J by 1 base, with 2 bases of the junction left unmatched. The CDR3 reads CASSAGTSGSQETQYF. DNA for the CDR3: TGTGCCAGCAGCGCCGGGACTAGCGGGAGCCAAGAGACCCAGTACTTC.

The sample holds many counts of this clonotype. This chain uses TRBV5-1 with TRBJ2-7; 10 nucleotides match TRBD1. Unmatched junction bases numbered 4, after V lost 2 bases and J lost 5 bases. This CDR3 has 14 residues. Germline V gives CDR1 SGHRS, CDR2 YFSETQ. The CDR3 coding sequence is TGCGCCAGCAGCTTTTGGACAGGGGGGGACGAGCAGTACTTC. Its translation is CASSFWTGGDEQYF.

V is TRBV7-9 and J is TRBJ2-1, with D maybe TRBD1 (5 bases). V dropped 1 base and J dropped 4 bases, with 11 bases sitting between them. This CDR3 spans 15 amino acids. The V gene's germline CDR1 is SEHNR and CDR2 FQNEAQ (reference sequence). The CDR3 loop is CASSLGQTLYNEQFF. The CDR3 DNA follows: TGTGCCAGCAGCTTAGGACAGACCCTATACAATGAGCAGTTCTTC.

The sample holds one count of this clonotype. It may be a read error: a sequence one base away is much more abundant. The J gene is TRBJ2-7, the V gene TRBV27, with 9 nucleotides matching TRBD1. This CDR3 has 17 residues. Germline trimming cut 6 bases from V and 2 bases from J; bases unmatched to any gene: 14. Germline V gives CDR1 MNHEY, CDR2 SMNVEV (reference sequence). The CDR3 loop reads CASSRLPGQGLAYEQYF. CDR3 sequence (DNA): TGTGCCAGCAGCCGGCTCCCGGGACAGGGTCTCGCCTACGAGCAGTACTTC.

The chain links TRBV7-2 to TRBJ2-3; D assignment may be TRBD1 or TRBD2 (5 bases each). CDR1 is SGHTA and CDR2 is FQGNSA in the germline V gene. The CDR3 has 18 amino acids. V shed 2 bases and J shed 0 bases, with 18 bases lying between them. The DNA of the CDR3 is TGTGCCAGCAGCTTATGGGGACGCGGAGCACGAAGCACAGATACGCAGTATTTT. Encoded protein: CASSLWGRGARSTDTQYF. The whole variable domain, remainder taken from reference TRBV7-2 and TRBJ2-3, is GAGVSQSPSNKVTEKGKDVELRCDPISGHTALYWYRQSLGQGLEFLIYFQGNSAPDKSGLPSDRFSAERTGGSVSTLTIQRTQQEDSAVYLCASSLWGRGARSTDTQYFGPGTRLTVL.

The rearrangement joins TRBV12-3 or TRBV12-4 to TRBJ1-5; 7 nucleotides agree with TRBD1. J lost 4 bases, V lost 5 bases, and 11 bases had no gene match. This CDR3 contains 16 residues. The CDR3, as DNA: TGTGCCAGCAGTCTGGGGACAGCTCGTAGTAATCAGCCCCAGCATTTT. Its protein product is CASSLGTARSNQPQHF.

The chain combines TRBV13 with TRBJ2-4; tentatively, D is TRBD1 (5 bases). The assigned J gene may be wrong: the sequence end matches TRBJ2-7 better. The CDR3 spans 13 residues. Germline CDR1 and CDR2: PRHDT and FYEKMQ (reference sequence). As DNA, the CDR3 is TGTGCCAGCGCATTAGGCAGGGCCCACGAGCAGTACTTC. It encodes CASALGRAHEQYF.

The chain joins TRBV5-1 to TRBJ2-7; maybe TRBD2 (5 bases). Between the trimmed V and J ends, which lost 4 bases and 2 bases, there was a span of 16 bases. This CDR3 spans 15 amino acids. Germline CDR1 SGHRS, CDR2 YFSETQ. The CDR3 here is CASSPGIERPYEQYF. The DNA of the CDR3 is TGCGCCAGCAGCCCCGGGATCGAGCGACCCTACGAGCAGTACTTC. Full variable domain (missing parts from reference TRBV5-1 and TRBJ2-7): KAGVTQTPRYLIKTRGQQVTLSCSPISGHRSVSWYQQTPGQGLQFLFEYFSETQRNKGNFPGRFSGRQFSNSRSEMNVSTLELGDSALYLCASSPGIERPYEQYFGPGTRLTVT.